The 31 T cell receptor beta chains in this list originate from one sample, sequenced in a study of blood T cell repertoires in COVID-19. The protocol was immunoSEQ multiplex PCR, while the TCRdb copy is restricted to in-frame clones and leaves out a portion. Here the sample spans around 230,000 clones, about nine tenths being singletons. Sample: PBMCs or T cells enriched from blood (not recorded which). These receptors originate from a woman in her 40s with acute COVID-19.

The CDR3 nucleotides read TGCGCCTACAGGCCGGAAGGACTAGCGTACACCGGGGAGCTGTTTTTT. This sequence encodes CAYRPEGLAYTGELFF. J is TRBJ2-2 and V is TRBV10-2; 9 bases match TRBD2. V lost 11 bases to trimming and J lost 3 bases; unmatched junction nucleotides: 13. The CDR3 length is 16 residues. From germline, CDR1 is WSHSY and CDR2 SAAADI.

This chain connects TRBV9 to TRBJ1-3; possible D gene TRBD1, 5 bases. Germline loops: CDR1 SGDLS, CDR2 YYNGEE. The CDR3 runs 16 residues. V gave up 0 bases and J gave up 4 bases, with 14 bases separating them. This CDR3 reads CASSVDAGTGGNTIYF. The CDR3 DNA sequence: TGTGCCAGCAGCGTAGATGCGGGGACGGGGGGAAACACCATATATTTT.

The chain couples TRBV5-1 to TRBJ2-7, with 8 bases aligning to TRBD2. The J segment lost 1 base and the V segment lost 2 bases, leaving 8 bases of the junction unmatched. The CDR3 loop spans 16 amino acids. CDR1 SGHRS and CDR2 YFSETQ come from the germline V gene. The CDR3 loop is CASSLKGGGPSYEQYF. The CDR3 DNA follows: TGCGCCAGCAGCTTAAAGGGCGGGGGGCCTTCCTACGAGCAGTACTTC. The variable domain in full, completed from reference TRBV5-1 and TRBJ2-7, reads KAGVTQTPRYLIKTRGQQVTLSCSPISGHRSVSWYQQTPGQGLQFLFEYFSETQRNKGNFPGRFSGRQFSNSRSEMNVSTLELGDSALYLCASSLKGGGPSYEQYFGPGTRLTVT.

The genes are TRBV2 and TRBJ2-5; TRBD2 is a possible D gene (6 bases). The CDR3 length is 14 residues. Germline assignment: CDR1 SNHLY and CDR2 FYNNEI. V lost 9 bases and J 2 bases, leaving 16 bases between the germline ends. CDR3 region: CARGPASEQETQYF. In DNA, the CDR3 is TGTGCCAGGGGGCCCGCTAGCGAACAAGAGACCCAGTACTTC.

This chain joins TRBV5-1 and TRBJ2-6; 8 nucleotides agree with TRBD1. The germline V gene encodes CDR1 SGHRS and CDR2 YFSETQ. CDR3 size: 19 residues. V lost 2 bases, J lost 4 bases, and 14 bases stayed unmatched. This CDR3 reads CASSFTITGGFGGANVLTF. The CDR3 DNA is TGCGCCAGCAGCTTTACTATAACAGGGGGATTCGGAGGGGCCAACGTCCTGACTTTC.

The chain couples TRBV5-1 to TRBJ1-1; D ambiguous. The V gene lost 4 bases and the J gene lost 8 bases, with 18 bases spanning the gap. The CDR3 has 14 residues. Germline loops: CDR1 SGHRS, CDR2 YFSETQ. CDR3 sequence (DNA): TGCGCCAGCAGCCTTTTAGACATCACATCCGAAGCTTTCTTT. Its protein is CASSLLDITSEAFF.

The rearrangement links TRBV7-9 to TRBJ2-4, with D possibly matching TRBD2 (6 bases). There are 15 residues in the CDR3. Germline V lookup: CDR1 SEHNR, CDR2 FQNEAQ (reference sequence). Trimming pared 5 bases from V and 6 bases from J, leaving 17 bases between. The CDR3 here is CASSTWDSRGNIQYF. For the CDR3, the DNA is TGTGCCAGCAGCACGTGGGACTCCCGAGGAAACATTCAGTACTTC.

This chain connects TRBV27 to TRBJ1-6, with D perhaps matching TRBD1 (6 bases). This CDR3 is built from 14 residues. From germline, CDR1 is MNHEY and CDR2 SMNVEV (reference sequence). Between the trimmed V and J ends, which lost 6 bases and 10 bases, there was a span of 16 bases. This CDR3 reads CASRLGGARSPLHF. CDR3 DNA sequence: TGTGCCAGCAGGCTGGGGGGGGCGCGCTCACCCCTCCACTTT.

The chain couples TRBV7-7 to TRBJ1-1, with TRBD1 matching over 9 bases. Germline loops: CDR1 SSHAT, CDR2 FNYEAQ (reference sequence). CDR3 size: 13 residues. The trim removed 5 bases at V and 3 bases at J, leaving 1 base unmatched. The CDR3 nucleotides read TGTGCCAGCAGCCGGGACAGGGACACTGAAGCTTTCTTT. Translating gives CASSRDRDTEAFF.

V usage is TRBV11-2 and J usage is TRBJ2-5, with D perhaps matching TRBD1 (5 bases). From germline, CDR1 is SGHAT and CDR2 FQNNGV. The CDR3 totals 14 residues. Trimming left V 5 bases short and J 6 bases short, with 16 bases between. For the CDR3, the DNA is TGTGCCAGCAGCCCCCCCCCGCAGGGAAAGACCCAGTACTTC. Protein sequence: CASSPPPQGKTQYF.

The chain combines TRBV7-2 with TRBJ1-4; D remains ambiguous. V lost 6 bases to trimming and J lost 0 bases, with 11 bases between them. There are 15 residues in the CDR3. CDR1 is SGHTA and CDR2 is FQGNSA in the germline V gene. The DNA for the CDR3 is TGTGCCAGCAGGTCCGGGGTTACAACTAATGAAAAACTGTTTTTT. The encoded protein is CASRSGVTTNEKLFF.

J is TRBJ1-1 and V is TRBV30, with 8 bases that match TRBD1. From germline, CDR1 is GTSNPN and CDR2 SVGIG (reference sequence). V trimming: 2 bases; J trimming: 6 bases; junction bases outside the gene matches: 2. The CDR3 contains 12 residues. CDR3 in amino acids: CAWSQGASEAFF. CDR3 nucleotide sequence: TGTGCCTGGAGTCAGGGGGCCTCTGAAGCTTTCTTT.

In DNA form, the CDR3 reads TGTGCCAGCAGCCTCTGGACAGGGCCCTATGGCTACACCTTC. Translating gives CASSLWTGPYGYTF. The V call is TRBV7-2, the J call TRBJ1-2; 8 nucleotides line up with TRBD1. J was trimmed by 4 bases and V by 5 bases; bases with no gene match: 6. Looked up from germline, CDR1 is SGHTA and CDR2 is FQGNSA. The CDR3 contains 14 residues.

This clone has just a few counts. The rearrangement links TRBV19 to TRBJ1-2; 10 bases match TRBD1. Germline V lookup: CDR1 LNHDA, CDR2 SQIVND (reference sequence). The V gene end was trimmed by 5 bases and the J gene end by 4 bases; junction bases not matched to a gene: 7. The CDR3 loop spans 15 amino acids. The CDR3 DNA reads as TGTGCCAGTAGTGTTCGGACAGGGGGGAGCTATGGCTACACCTTC. Translating it yields CASSVRTGGSYGYTF.

This clone was seen a few times. The V gene is TRBV7-2, the J gene TRBJ2-3, with TRBD2 matching over 13 bases. Germline assignment: CDR1 SGHTA and CDR2 FQGNSA. The length of the CDR3 is 20 residues. V lost 0 bases, J lost 7 bases, and 16 bases stayed unmatched. The CDR3 DNA sequence: TGTGCCAGCAGCTTAGCGCATCCTGTAACTAGCGGGAGGGTGCGGAATACGCAGTATTTT. This codes for CASSLAHPVTSGRVRNTQYF.

The V gene is TRBV30, the J gene TRBJ2-7; possibly TRBD2 for D (5 bases). CDR1 GTSNPN and CDR2 SVGIG come from the germline V gene (reference sequence). Trimming removed 1 base from V and 1 base from J, with 17 bases in between. There are 16 residues in the CDR3. The CDR3 DNA sequence: TGTGCCTGGAGTGGGAGGATAGGATTCCCTTCCTACGAGCAGTACTTC. Translated: CAWSGRIGFPSYEQYF.

The gene calls are TRBV3-1 (or the pseudogene TRBV3-2) and TRBJ2-5; a possible D gene is TRBD2 (6 bases). Per germline, CDR1 LGHDT and CDR2 YNNKEL (reference sequence). The CDR3 consists of 15 residues. V gave up 0 bases and J gave up 4 bases, with 12 bases separating them. The CDR3 protein is CASSQDEDSGETQYF. CDR3 sequence (DNA): TGTGCCAGCAGCCAAGATGAAGATAGCGGAGAGACCCAGTACTTC.

The chain is built from TRBV5-1 and TRBJ2-3; 7 bases map to TRBD1. The CDR3 has 15 residues. J gave up 5 bases and V 4 bases, and 10 bases lay outside the gene matches. Per germline, CDR1 SGHRS and CDR2 YFSETQ. Here the CDR3 DNA reads TGCGCCAGCAGCCTCCAGACAGGGTTGGTAGATACGCAGTATTTT. Its translation: CASSLQTGLVDTQYF.

This chain links TRBV10-1 with TRBJ2-1, with 14 bases lining up with TRBD2. Germline V gene sequence: CDR1 WNHNN, CDR2 SYGVQD (reference sequence). The CDR3 has 14 residues. V shed 10 bases and J 10 bases; nucleotides not matched to a gene: 9. CDR3 nucleotides: TGCGCCACCAGCCCGGGACTAGCGGGAGACGAGCAGTTCTTC. Protein product: CATSPGLAGDEQFF.

This chain links TRBV28 with TRBJ1-5; 8 nucleotides align to TRBD1. CDR1 is MDHEN, CDR2 SYDVKM, per germline. This CDR3 comprises 16 residues. After removal of 6 bases from V and 2 bases from J, the junction contained 9 bases not matched to a gene. CDR3 nucleotides: TGTGCCAGCAGATTCCTCAGGGGGCAAGGCAATCAGCCCCAGCATTTT. This sequence encodes CASRFLRGQGNQPQHF.

This sequence joins TRBV9 and TRBJ2-1, with 9 positions matching TRBD2. The germline CDR1 and CDR2 sequences are SGDLS and YYNGEE. The CDR3 length is 15 residues. The junction had 6 bases not matched to a gene; V was cut back by 1 base and J by 7 bases. The CDR3: CASSVRFTSGNEQFF. CDR3 sequence (DNA): TGTGCCAGCAGCGTAAGATTCACTAGCGGGAATGAGCAGTTCTTC.

The chain recombines TRBV14 with TRBJ1-5, with TRBD1 as a possible D gene (6 bases). The V gene lost 10 bases and the J gene lost 14 bases, with 18 bases spanning the gap. This CDR3 contains 11 residues. Germline V gives CDR1 SGHDN, CDR2 FVKESK. For the CDR3, the DNA is TGTGCCACCAAGAGCAGGGGATATAAGCATTTT. It yields the protein CATKSRGYKHF.

This clone appeared once. The chain uses TRBV25-1 and TRBJ2-1; maybe TRBD2 (5 bases). Looked up from germline, CDR1 is MGHDK and CDR2 is SYGVNS. V dropped 1 base and J dropped 7 bases, with 5 bases sitting between them. The CDR3 has 12 amino acids. CDR3 nucleotides: TGTGCCAGCAGTGAATGGAGGAATGAGCAGTTCTTC. Amino acid sequence: CASSEWRNEQFF.

This clone came up a few times. The chain combines TRBV28 with TRBJ1-3; 8 nucleotides match TRBD1. CDR3 length: 16 residues. The V gene end was trimmed by 6 bases and the J gene end by 4 bases; junction bases not matched to a gene: 11. The germline V gene encodes CDR1 MDHEN and CDR2 SYDVKM. CDR3 sequence (DNA): TGTGCCAGCAGACCGTTCCAGGGGGCCATCGGAAACACCATATATTTT. Translation gives CASRPFQGAIGNTIYF.

The chain carries TRBV11-3 and TRBJ2-1; D is undetermined. Germline V lookup: CDR1 SGHNT, CDR2 YENEEA. This CDR3 spans 13 amino acids. Trimming pared 7 bases from V and 6 bases from J, leaving 13 bases between. CDR3 sequence: CASNLPSGNEQFF. CDR3 bases: TGTGCCAGCAACCTTCCCTCCGGCAATGAGCAGTTCTTC.

The count of this clone is one. The same CDR3 can be traced to other DNA sequences in this sample. V gene TRBV29-1 combines with J gene TRBJ2-2; D unclear. Germline V gene lookup returns CDR1 SQVTM and CDR2 ANQGSEA. Trimming left V 4 bases short and J 8 bases short, with 8 bases between. The CDR3 runs 11 residues. In nucleotides, the CDR3 is TGCAGCGTTGGAGAGGCAGGGGAGCTGTTTTTT. Amino acids: CSVGEAGELFF.

This chain links TRBV3-1 (or the pseudogene TRBV3-2) with TRBJ2-1; 7 bases align to TRBD2. J lost 13 bases, V lost 4 bases, and 7 bases had no gene match. Germline lookup yields CDR1 LGHDT and CDR2 YNNKEL (reference sequence). This CDR3 spans 12 amino acids. The CDR3 protein is CASSRPGTTQFF. The DNA for the CDR3 is TGTGCCAGCAGCCGGCCCGGGACTACCCAGTTCTTC.

This sequence joins TRBV6-2 or TRBV6-3 and TRBJ1-5; tentatively, D is TRBD1 (6 bases). This CDR3 comprises 12 residues. The germline V gene encodes CDR1 MNHEY and CDR2 SVGEGT. Between the trimmed V and J ends, which lost 6 bases and 8 bases, there was a span of 11 bases. The CDR3 bases are TGTGCCAGCAGCGGGGGCCCCGAGCCCCAGCATTTT. Translated, it gives CASSGGPEPQHF.

V and J are TRBV20-1 and TRBJ2-2; 12 bases are a match to TRBD2. CDR1 DFQATT and CDR2 SNEGSKA come from the germline V gene (reference sequence). The CDR3 is 17 residues long. The V gene end was trimmed by 3 bases and the J gene end by 6 bases; junction bases not matched to a gene: 11. The CDR3 protein is CSASWGLAGLGAGELFF. CDR3 coding DNA: TGCAGTGCTAGTTGGGGACTAGCGGGCCTGGGGGCCGGGGAGCTGTTTTTT.

The V gene is TRBV9, the J gene TRBJ2-1; TRBD2 aligns across 9 bases. Trimming took 2 bases from V and 1 from J; bases not matched to a gene: 7. The germline gives CDR1 SGDLS, CDR2 YYNGEE. CDR3 length equals 17 residues. CDR3 region: CASSVSTSGGSYNEQFF. The CDR3 DNA reads as TGTGCCAGCAGCGTTTCGACTAGCGGAGGATCCTACAATGAGCAGTTCTTC. Full variable domain (rest looked up from reference TRBV9 and TRBJ2-1): DSGVTQTPKHLITATGQRVTLRCSPRSGDLSVYWYQQSLDQGLQFLIQYYNGEERAKGNILERFSAQQFPDLHSELNLSSLELGDSALYFCASSVSTSGGSYNEQFFGPGTRLTVL.

This clone was found once. The chain is built from TRBV7-8 and TRBJ2-7; the D gene is possibly TRBD1 (6 bases). Germline CDR1 reads SGHVS; CDR2 reads FQNEAQ. This CDR3 spans 15 amino acids. V lost 7 bases to trimming and J lost 1 base, with 17 bases between them. The CDR3 loop is CASTRYGQGSYEQYF. The CDR3, as DNA: TGTGCCAGCACCCGTTACGGGCAGGGGTCCTACGAGCAGTACTTC.